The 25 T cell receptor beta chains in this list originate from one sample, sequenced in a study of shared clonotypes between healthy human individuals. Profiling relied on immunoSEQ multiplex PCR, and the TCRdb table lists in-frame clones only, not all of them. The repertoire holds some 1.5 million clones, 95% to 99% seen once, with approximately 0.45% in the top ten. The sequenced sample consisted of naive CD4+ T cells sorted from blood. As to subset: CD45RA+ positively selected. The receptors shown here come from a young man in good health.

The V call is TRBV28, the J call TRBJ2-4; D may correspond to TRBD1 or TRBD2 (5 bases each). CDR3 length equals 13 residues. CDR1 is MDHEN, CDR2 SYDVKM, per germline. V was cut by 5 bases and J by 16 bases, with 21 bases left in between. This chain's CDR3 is CASSQGRLPARYF. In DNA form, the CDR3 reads TGTGCCAGCAGTCAGGGACGACTACCGGCTCGATACTTC.

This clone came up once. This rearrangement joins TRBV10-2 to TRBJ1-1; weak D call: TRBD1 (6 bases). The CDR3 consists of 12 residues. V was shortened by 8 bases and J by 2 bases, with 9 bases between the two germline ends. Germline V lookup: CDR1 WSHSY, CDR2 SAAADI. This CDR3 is CASEGVNTEAFF. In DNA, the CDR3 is TGCGCCAGCGAGGGGGTAAACACTGAAGCTTTCTTT.

The chain's CDR3 is CASSAQGTSGNTIYF. In nucleotides, the CDR3 is TGCGCCAGCAGCGCACAGGGTACCTCTGGAAACACCATATATTTT. The chain employs TRBV5-1 and TRBJ1-3; possibly TRBD1 for D (6 bases). The ends were cut back, 4 bases at V and 0 bases at J, with 11 bases in the middle. CDR1 is SGHRS and CDR2 is YFSETQ in the germline V gene. The CDR3 loop spans 15 amino acids.

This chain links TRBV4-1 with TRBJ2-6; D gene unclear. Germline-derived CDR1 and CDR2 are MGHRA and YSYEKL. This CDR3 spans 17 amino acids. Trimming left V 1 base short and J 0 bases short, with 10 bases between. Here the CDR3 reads CASSQGGLGSGANVLTF. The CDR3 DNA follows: TGCGCCAGCAGCCAAGGGGGTTTGGGCTCTGGGGCCAACGTCCTGACTTTC.

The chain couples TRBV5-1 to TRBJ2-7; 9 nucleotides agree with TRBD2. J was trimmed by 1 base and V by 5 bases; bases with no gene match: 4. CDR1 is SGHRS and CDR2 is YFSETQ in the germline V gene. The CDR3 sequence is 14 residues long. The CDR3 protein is CASRRLAGSYEQYF. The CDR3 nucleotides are TGCGCCAGCAGGCGTCTAGCGGGGTCCTACGAGCAGTACTTC.

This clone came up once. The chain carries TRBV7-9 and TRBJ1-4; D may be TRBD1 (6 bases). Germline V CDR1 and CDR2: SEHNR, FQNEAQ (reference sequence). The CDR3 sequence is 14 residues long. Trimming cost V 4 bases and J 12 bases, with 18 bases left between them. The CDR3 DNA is TGTGCCAGCAGCTCCGACGACAGGACCAGTGAACTGTTTTTT. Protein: CASSSDDRTSELFF.

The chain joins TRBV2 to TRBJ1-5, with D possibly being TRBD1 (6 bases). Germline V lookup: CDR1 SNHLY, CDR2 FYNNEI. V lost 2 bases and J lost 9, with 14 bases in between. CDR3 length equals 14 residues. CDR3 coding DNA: TGTGCCAGCAGTGAAAAGTGGGGGGCTGTGCCCCAGCATTTT. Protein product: CASSEKWGAVPQHF.

CDR3 sequence: CASSSWPPGTNEKLFF. Here the CDR3 DNA reads TGTGCCAGCAGCTCATGGCCCCCCGGGACTAATGAAAAACTGTTTTTT. This sequence joins TRBV7-9 and TRBJ1-4; D ambiguous. Germline CDR1 is SEHNR and CDR2 is FQNEAQ (reference sequence). Trimming pared 4 bases from V and 2 bases from J, leaving 14 bases between. There are 16 residues in the CDR3.

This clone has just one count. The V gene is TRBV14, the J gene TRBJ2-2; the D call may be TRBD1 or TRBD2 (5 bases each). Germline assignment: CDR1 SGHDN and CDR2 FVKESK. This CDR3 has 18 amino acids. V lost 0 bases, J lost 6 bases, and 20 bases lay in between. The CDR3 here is CASSQDRGAGSGSGELFF. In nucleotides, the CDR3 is TGTGCCAGCAGCCAAGATCGGGGTGCAGGGAGTGGTTCCGGGGAGCTGTTTTTT.

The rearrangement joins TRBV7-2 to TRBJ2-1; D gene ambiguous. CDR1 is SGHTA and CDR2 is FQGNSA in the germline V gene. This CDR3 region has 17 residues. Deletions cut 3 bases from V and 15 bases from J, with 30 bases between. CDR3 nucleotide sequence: TGTGCCAGCAGCTTTGGCTTGTACGCGCACGCAAAAGAGGTGTTGTTCTTC. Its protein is CASSFGLYAHAKEVLFF.

The DNA for the CDR3 is TGCGCCAGCAGCTTGGATACAGGGGCAAACACTGAAGCTTTCTTT. It codes for CASSLDTGANTEAFF. The genes are TRBV5-1 and TRBJ1-1, with 7 bases that match TRBD1. This CDR3 contains 15 residues. Germline V gene data show CDR1 as SGHRS and CDR2 as YFSETQ. The junction had 4 bases not matched to a gene; V was cut back by 0 bases and J by 2 bases.

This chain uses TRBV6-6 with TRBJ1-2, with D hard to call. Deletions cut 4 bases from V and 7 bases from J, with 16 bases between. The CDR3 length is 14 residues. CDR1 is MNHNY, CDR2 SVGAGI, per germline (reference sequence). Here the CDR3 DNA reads TGTGCCAGCAGTTCTACGGGCCTCGGGCGTGGCTACACCTTC. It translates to CASSSTGLGRGYTF.

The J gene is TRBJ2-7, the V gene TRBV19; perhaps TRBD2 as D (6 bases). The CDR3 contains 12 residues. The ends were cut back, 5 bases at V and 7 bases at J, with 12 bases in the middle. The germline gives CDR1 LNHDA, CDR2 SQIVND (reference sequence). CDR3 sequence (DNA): TGTGCCAGTAGTTCCGGGGCGGGGGAGCAGTACTTC. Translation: CASSSGAGEQYF.

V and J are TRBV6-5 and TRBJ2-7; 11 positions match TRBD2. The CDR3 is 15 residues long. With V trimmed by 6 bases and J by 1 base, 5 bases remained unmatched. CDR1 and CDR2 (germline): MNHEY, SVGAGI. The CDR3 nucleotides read TGTGCCAGCAGGGTCACTAGCGGGAGTTCCTACGAGCAGTACTTC. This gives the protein CASRVTSGSSYEQYF.

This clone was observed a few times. The CDR3 DNA sequence: TGTGCCAGCTCACCGGTGGGGGATAGGGGCAATCAGCCCCAGCATTTT. Protein product: CASSPVGDRGNQPQHF. The rearrangement joins TRBV18 to TRBJ1-5; D is possibly TRBD1 (5 bases). V was cut by 3 bases and J by 2 bases, with 14 bases left in between. CDR1 and CDR2 from the germline V gene are KGHSH and LQKENI. This CDR3 is 16 amino acids long.

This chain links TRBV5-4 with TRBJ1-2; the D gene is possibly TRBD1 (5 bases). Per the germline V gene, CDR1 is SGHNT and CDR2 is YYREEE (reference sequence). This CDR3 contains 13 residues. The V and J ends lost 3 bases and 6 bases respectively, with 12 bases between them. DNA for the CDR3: TGTGCCAGCAGCTACCGGGACTCTCATGGCTACACCTTC. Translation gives CASSYRDSHGYTF.

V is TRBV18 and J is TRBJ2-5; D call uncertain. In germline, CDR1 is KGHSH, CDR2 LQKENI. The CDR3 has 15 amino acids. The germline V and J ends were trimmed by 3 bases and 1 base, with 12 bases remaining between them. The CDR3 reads CASSPPGRTQETQYF. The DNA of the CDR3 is TGTGCCAGCTCACCCCCCGGCCGGACCCAAGAGACCCAGTACTTC. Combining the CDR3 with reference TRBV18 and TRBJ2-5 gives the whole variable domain NAGVMQNPRHLVRRRGQEARLRCSPMKGHSHVYWYRQLPEEGLKFMVYLQKENIIDESGMPKERFSAEFPKEGPSILRIQQVVRGDSAAYFCASSPPGRTQETQYFGPGTRLLVL.

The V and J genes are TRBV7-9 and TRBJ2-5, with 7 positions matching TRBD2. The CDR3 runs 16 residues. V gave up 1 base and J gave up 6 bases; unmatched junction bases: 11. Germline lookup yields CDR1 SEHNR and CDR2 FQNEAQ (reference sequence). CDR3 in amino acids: CASSLEPGLNAQTQYF. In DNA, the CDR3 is TGTGCCAGCAGCTTAGAACCGGGACTAAACGCTCAGACCCAGTACTTC.

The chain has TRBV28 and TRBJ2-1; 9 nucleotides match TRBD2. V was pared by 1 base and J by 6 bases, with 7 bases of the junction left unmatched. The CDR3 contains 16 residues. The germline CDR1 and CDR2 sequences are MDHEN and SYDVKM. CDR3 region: CASSLYGGRAANEQFF. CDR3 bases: TGTGCCAGCAGTTTATACGGCGGGAGGGCCGCCAATGAGCAGTTCTTC.

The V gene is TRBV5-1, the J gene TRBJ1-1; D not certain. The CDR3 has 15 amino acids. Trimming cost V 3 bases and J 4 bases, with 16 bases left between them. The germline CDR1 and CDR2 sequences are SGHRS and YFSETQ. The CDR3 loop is CASSSAAGPSTEAFF. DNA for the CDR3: TGCGCCAGCAGCTCGGCCGCGGGTCCGAGCACTGAAGCTTTCTTT.

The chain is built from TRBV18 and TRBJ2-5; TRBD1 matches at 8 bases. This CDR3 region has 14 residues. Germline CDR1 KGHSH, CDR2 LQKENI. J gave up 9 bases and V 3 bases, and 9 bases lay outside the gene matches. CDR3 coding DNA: TGTGCCAGCTCACCGGACAGGGTCTCTGAGGCCCAGTACTTC. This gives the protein CASSPDRVSEAQYF.

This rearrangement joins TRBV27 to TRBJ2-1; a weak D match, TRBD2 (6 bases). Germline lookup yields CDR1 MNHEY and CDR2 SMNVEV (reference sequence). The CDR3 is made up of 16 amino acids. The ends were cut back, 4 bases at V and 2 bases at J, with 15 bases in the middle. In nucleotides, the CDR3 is TGTGCCAGCAGTTCAACCGGGACTCCTGCCTACAATGAGCAGTTCTTC. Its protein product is CASSSTGTPAYNEQFF.

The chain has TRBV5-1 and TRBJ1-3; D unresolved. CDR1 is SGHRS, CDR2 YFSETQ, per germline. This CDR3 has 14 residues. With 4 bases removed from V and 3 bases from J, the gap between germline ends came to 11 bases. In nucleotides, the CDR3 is TGCGCCAGCAGCCCCCAACCGAATGGAAACACCATATATTTT. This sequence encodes CASSPQPNGNTIYF.

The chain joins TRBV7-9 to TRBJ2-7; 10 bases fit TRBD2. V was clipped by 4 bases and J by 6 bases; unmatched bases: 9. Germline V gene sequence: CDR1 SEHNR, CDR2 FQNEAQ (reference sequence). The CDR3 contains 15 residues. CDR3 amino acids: CASSSSGTSGIEQYF. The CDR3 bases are TGTGCCAGCAGCTCAAGTGGCACTAGCGGGATCGAGCAGTACTTC.

CDR3 sequence: CATDLQPQHF. The CDR3, as DNA: TGTGCCACCGACCTTCAGCCCCAGCATTTT. This chain uses TRBV6-1 with TRBJ1-5; D unresolved. CDR1 MNHNS and CDR2 SASEGT come from the germline V gene. CDR3 length equals 10 residues. Trimming stripped 10 bases from V and 6 bases from J, with 7 bases between.